Listed here are 26 T cell receptor beta chains from one sample, sequenced in a study of PD-L1 blockade in urothelial cancer (dated 2017 in TCRdb). Interpreted using the paper, the time point label stands for: peripheral blood 6 weeks after treatment start. The library was made by the immunoSEQ multiplex PCR assay. In TCRdb, the immuneACCESS table is reduced to in-frame sequences with V and J assigned. These tables do not hold every clone; where another copy was compared, an unresolved V gene accounts for under half, and the others remain unexplained. The sample records 72,000 or so clones, roughly 86% of which are singletons. 10% to 12% of the sample belongs to the ten largest clones. The input for sequencing was PBMCs, taken around atezolizumab (anti-PD-L1) treatment. The receptors were gathered from a man between 60 and 75 years old with urothelial cancer.

The V gene is TRBV6-5, the J gene TRBJ2-7; the match to TRBD1 covers 10 bases. This CDR3 comprises 14 residues. The ends lost 0 bases at V and 9 bases at J; junction bases unmatched: 5. Germline-derived CDR1 and CDR2 are MNHEY and SVGAGI. The CDR3 DNA reads TGTGCCAGCAGTTACTCGGTGACAGGGGGCCGGCAGTACTTC. Protein product: CASSYSVTGGRQYF.

The sample holds a few counts of this clone. The chain combines TRBV6-5 with TRBJ2-3; D perhaps matches TRBD2 (5 bases). Germline loops: CDR1 MNHEY, CDR2 SVGAGI. Deletions cut 0 bases from V and 0 bases from J, with 10 bases between. The CDR3 covers 16 residues. The CDR3 nucleotides are TGTGCCAGCAGTTACTCGGAGGAAAAAAGCACAGATACGCAGTATTTT. Amino acid sequence: CASSYSEEKSTDTQYF.

This chain links TRBV6-5 with TRBJ1-1; D possibly corresponds to TRBD1 (5 bases). This CDR3 has 11 amino acids. The germline gives CDR1 MNHEY, CDR2 SVGAGI. Between the trimmed V and J ends, which lost 10 bases and 3 bases, there was a span of 9 bases. CDR3 DNA: TGTGCCACCAGAGGGGACACTGAAGCTTTCTTT. As protein: CATRGDTEAFF.

This clone was seen once. This rearrangement joins TRBV7-9 to TRBJ1-2, with a possible D match to TRBD1 (5 bases). Trimming stripped 2 bases from V and 5 bases from J, with 12 bases between. This CDR3 has 14 residues. Germline CDR1 is SEHNR and CDR2 is FQNEAQ (reference sequence). The DNA for the CDR3 is TGTGCCAGCAGCTTAAAAGGGGTCTATTATGGCTACACCTTC. The encoded protein is CASSLKGVYYGYTF.

The table lists this clone with a few counts. The chain has TRBV27 and TRBJ2-2; TRBD1 matches 8 bases. CDR1 MNHEY and CDR2 SMNVEV come from the germline V gene (reference sequence). The CDR3 runs to 17 residues. The V segment lost 1 base and the J segment 2 bases; nucleotides outside the gene matches: 6. CDR3 sequence reads: CASSLFGGQVNTGELFF. CDR3 DNA sequence: TGTGCCAGCAGTTTATTTGGGGGACAGGTCAACACCGGGGAGCTGTTTTTT.

V usage is TRBV27 and J usage is TRBJ2-7, with TRBD1 matching over 7 bases. The CDR3 sequence is 15 residues long. Germline V gene lookup returns CDR1 MNHEY and CDR2 SMNVEV (reference sequence). Trimming at V came to 5 bases and at J to 3 bases, leaving 10 bases not matched to a gene. The CDR3 spells CASSPRTGRLYEQYF. In DNA form, the CDR3 reads TGTGCCAGCAGTCCGAGGACAGGCCGTCTCTACGAGCAGTACTTC.

V and J are TRBV5-1 and TRBJ1-2, with TRBD1 identical over 7 bases. The germline V gene has CDR1 SGHRS and CDR2 YFSETQ. The CDR3 consists of 13 residues. With V trimmed by 4 bases and J by 5 bases, 5 bases remained unmatched. The CDR3 is CASSPTGTYGYTF. CDR3 nucleotides: TGCGCCAGCAGCCCGACAGGGACATATGGCTACACCTTC.

This clone was detected only once. V usage is TRBV5-5 and J usage is TRBJ1-5, with a possible D match to TRBD1 (5 bases). The CDR3 has 15 residues. The germline gives CDR1 SGHKS, CDR2 YYEKEE (reference sequence). Between the trimmed V and J ends, which lost 0 bases and 3 bases, there was a span of 10 bases. CDR3 in DNA: TGTGCCAGCAGCTTGGCCCCAGGGAACAATCAGCCCCAGCATTTT. It codes for CASSLAPGNNQPQHF. The variable domain in full, with the rest retrieved from reference TRBV5-5 and TRBJ1-5, is DAGVTQSPTHLIKTRGQQVTLRCSPISGHKSVSWYQQVLGQGPQFIFQYYEKEERGRGNFPDRFSARQFPNYSSELNVNALLLGDSALYLCASSLAPGNNQPQHFGDGTRLSIL.

V is TRBV7-2 and J is TRBJ2-7, with a weak D call TRBD2 (5 bases). Germline V CDR1 and CDR2: SGHTA, FQGNSA. Deletions cut 5 bases from V and 3 bases from J, with 11 bases between. This CDR3 comprises 13 residues. The CDR3 region has the DNA TGTGCCAGCAGCCCCCGGGGAAACTACGAGCAGTACTTC. It encodes CASSPRGNYEQYF. Complete variable domain (other parts from reference TRBV7-2 and TRBJ2-7): GAGVSQSPSNKVTEKGKDVELRCDPISGHTALYWYRQSLGQGLEFLIYFQGNSAPDKSGLPSDRFSAERTGGSVSTLTIQRTQQEDSAVYLCASSPRGNYEQYFGPGTRLTVT.

The chain has TRBV30 and TRBJ1-2; 9 nucleotides agree with TRBD1. J gave up 2 bases and V 5 bases, and 0 bases lay outside the gene matches. The CDR3 is 12 amino acids. CDR1 GTSNPN and CDR2 SVGIG come from the germline V gene (reference sequence). The CDR3 is CAWDRGNYGYTF. DNA of the CDR3: TGTGCCTGGGACAGGGGGAACTATGGCTACACCTTC.

The chain joins TRBV7-2 to TRBJ1-1; possibly TRBD1 for D (5 bases). Per germline, CDR1 SGHTA and CDR2 FQGNSA. V dropped 5 bases and J dropped 4 bases, with 17 bases sitting between them. This CDR3 spans 15 amino acids. Here the CDR3 DNA reads TGTGCCAGCAGCCTACTCGGGCGGAGGGGCACTGAAGCTTTCTTT. This sequence encodes CASSLLGRRGTEAFF. Filled out from reference TRBV7-2 and TRBJ1-1, the complete variable domain reads GAGVSQSPSNKVTEKGKDVELRCDPISGHTALYWYRQSLGQGLEFLIYFQGNSAPDKSGLPSDRFSAERTGGSVSTLTIQRTQQEDSAVYLCASSLLGRRGTEAFFGQGTRLTVV.

This clone was observed a few times. The rearrangement links TRBV18 to TRBJ2-2, with 8 bases lining up with TRBD2. J was trimmed by 1 base and V by 4 bases; bases with no gene match: 5. The germline V gene encodes CDR1 KGHSH and CDR2 LQKENI. This CDR3 has 16 residues. The CDR3 reads CASSLRLAGNTGELFF. CDR3 in DNA: TGTGCCAGCTCACTGAGGCTAGCGGGGAACACCGGGGAGCTGTTTTTT.

The V call is TRBV7-3, the J call TRBJ1-1; 10 positions match TRBD1. The CDR3 totals 14 residues. The junction had 8 bases not matched to a gene; V was cut back by 6 bases and J by 7 bases. The germline V gene encodes CDR1 SGHTA and CDR2 FQGTGA. CDR3 in amino acids: CASRKPGQGIEAFF. The DNA for the CDR3 is TGTGCCAGCAGAAAACCGGGACAGGGGATTGAAGCTTTCTTT. The full variable domain, its missing parts supplied by reference TRBV7-3 and TRBJ1-1, is GAGVSQTPSNKVTEKGKYVELRCDPISGHTALYWYRQSLGQGPEFLIYFQGTGAADDSGLPNDRFFAVRPEGSVSTLKIQRTERGDSAVYLCASRKPGQGIEAFFGQGTRLTVV.

This sequence joins TRBV10-2 and TRBJ2-3; 8 bases align to TRBD2. The CDR3 has 12 amino acids. Losses at the gene ends were 5 bases for V and 6 bases for J; bases not matched to a gene: 1. CDR1 is WSHSY and CDR2 is SAAADI in the germline V gene. In DNA form, the CDR3 reads TGCGCCAGCAGTCCTAGCGGGGATACGCAGTATTTT. Protein: CASSPSGDTQYF.

A remark on this clone: Other DNA sequences within the sample encode an identical CDR3. The chain is built from TRBV30 and TRBJ2-5, with a weak D call TRBD2 (5 bases). The ends were cut back, 2 bases at V and 1 base at J, with 8 bases in the middle. From germline, CDR1 is GTSNPN and CDR2 SVGIG (reference sequence). The CDR3 contains 13 residues. DNA of the CDR3: TGTGCCTGGAGTTTGACTATCCAAGAGACCCAGTACTTC. It specifies CAWSLTIQETQYF.

The chain has TRBV7-6 and TRBJ2-7, with 11 bases matching TRBD2. The CDR3 extends over 15 amino acids. CDR1 is SGHVS and CDR2 is FNYEAQ in the germline V gene. After removal of 5 bases from V and 3 bases from J, the junction contained 6 bases not matched to a gene. The CDR3 nucleotides read TGTGCCAGCAGCGTAACTAGCGGGGGCATCTACGAGCAGTACTTC. Protein: CASSVTSGGIYEQYF. Supplemented by reference TRBV7-6 and TRBJ2-7, the full variable domain reads GAGVSQSPRYKVTKRGQDVALRCDPISGHVSLYWYRQALGQGPEFLTYFNYEAQQDKSGLPNDRFSAERPEGSISTLTIQRTEQRDSAMYRCASSVTSGGIYEQYFGPGTRLTVT.

This clone was seen a handful of times. V and J are TRBV9 and TRBJ2-5; 8 bases agree with TRBD2. V dropped 6 bases and J dropped 5; count of bases not matched to a gene: 15. This CDR3 is built from 16 residues. Germline V gene data show CDR1 as SGDLS and CDR2 as YYNGEE. In DNA form, the CDR3 reads TGTGCCAGCACCCCCGGGGGGGACAACAGGGTCGAGACCCAGTACTTC. Protein: CASTPGGDNRVETQYF.

The V and J genes are TRBV27 and TRBJ1-1; D may be TRBD1 (5 bases). Looked up from germline, CDR1 is MNHEY and CDR2 is SMNVEV (reference sequence). The ends were cut back, 6 bases at V and 4 bases at J, with 15 bases in the middle. This CDR3 has 14 amino acids. DNA for the CDR3: TGTGCCAGCAGACCCCAGGGTTTCGTCACTGAAGCTTTCTTT. Its protein product is CASRPQGFVTEAFF.

This chain uses TRBV27 with TRBJ1-4; no clear D. The V end lost 7 bases, the J end lost 10 bases, and 19 bases lay between the germline ends. Germline V CDR1 and CDR2: MNHEY, SMNVEV (reference sequence). This CDR3 is 14 amino acids long. For the CDR3, the DNA is TGTGCCAGCACCATGAGGACGGACTATGGAAAACTGTTTTTT. Encoded protein: CASTMRTDYGKLFF.

The rearrangement uses TRBV10-2 and TRBJ2-7; 8 nucleotides match TRBD1. Looked up from germline, CDR1 is WSHSY and CDR2 is SAAADI. Trimming cost V 7 bases and J 3 bases; bases outside gene matches: 5. There are 13 residues in the CDR3. The CDR3, as DNA: TGCGCCAGCACCCTCGGGACAGGCTACGAGCAGTACTTC. Its translation is CASTLGTGYEQYF.

This chain links TRBV4-3 with TRBJ1-5, with 9 bases lining up with TRBD1. The CDR3 covers 15 residues. The germline V gene has CDR1 LGHNA and CDR2 YSLEER. V shed 1 base, J shed 4 bases, and the junction held 2 bases outside the gene matches. In nucleotides, the CDR3 is TGCGCCAGCAGCCAAGGGACAGGGGCAAATCAGCCCCAGCATTTT. Translated: CASSQGTGANQPQHF.

V gene TRBV7-8 combines with J gene TRBJ1-3; D unresolved. The CDR3 loop spans 16 amino acids. Trimming cost V 7 bases and J 2 bases, with 18 bases left between them. From germline, CDR1 is SGHVS and CDR2 FQNEAQ. CDR3 nucleotide sequence: TGTGCCAGCACCCTCCTGGCCCGAACAGCTGGAAACACCATATATTTT. The encoded protein is CASTLLARTAGNTIYF.

The chain links TRBV19 to TRBJ2-1; D is perhaps TRBD2 (7 bases). V lost 8 bases, J lost 0 bases, and 17 bases lay in between. The V gene's germline CDR1 is LNHDA and CDR2 SQIVND (reference sequence). CDR3 size: 16 residues. CDR3 sequence reads: CASATRGGSSYNEQFF. The CDR3 nucleotides read TGTGCCAGTGCAACGAGGGGGGGGAGCTCCTACAATGAGCAGTTCTTC.

V and J are TRBV25-1 and TRBJ2-7, with 8 nucleotides matching TRBD2. Trimming removed 6 bases from V and 4 bases from J; junction bases left unmatched: 17. The CDR3 spans 17 residues. Germline V lookup: CDR1 MGHDK, CDR2 SYGVNS. CDR3 amino acids: CASSNFGSGTSLYEQYF. The CDR3 DNA follows: TGTGCCAGCAGCAACTTCGGCAGCGGGACTAGTTTGTACGAGCAGTACTTC.

The chain has TRBV2 and TRBJ1-1; perhaps TRBD1 as D (6 bases). The germline gives CDR1 SNHLY, CDR2 FYNNEI. With 4 bases removed from V and 6 bases from J, the gap between germline ends came to 15 bases. The CDR3 covers 14 residues. The CDR3 region is CASSVWEGEAEAFF. For the CDR3, the DNA is TGTGCCAGCAGTGTATGGGAGGGGGAGGCTGAAGCTTTCTTT.

The chain employs TRBV7-3 and TRBJ2-1, with D tentatively TRBD2 (6 bases). CDR3 length equals 12 residues. Trimming removed 5 bases at V and 10 bases at J, with 12 bases between. In germline, CDR1 is SGHTA, CDR2 FQGTGA. CDR3 region: CASSLGGREQFF. For the CDR3, the DNA is TGTGCCAGCAGCCTGGGGGGTCGGGAGCAGTTCTTC.